The clone carrying this T cell receptor (beta chain) was detected many times. The table came from immunoSEQ multiplex PCR; TCRdb's copy has only in-frame clones and leaves some out. This table holds 160,000 or so clones, approximately 81% found once. In germline, CDR1 is LNHDA, CDR2 SQIVND (reference sequence). The ends were cut back, 5 bases at V and 2 bases at J, with 22 bases in the middle. The CDR3 consists of 17 residues. The sample belongs to a study of blood T cell repertoires in COVID-19. The sequenced sample was PBMCs or T cells enriched from blood (not recorded which). This TCR came from a man in his sixties who had recovered from COVID-19. The gene calls are TRBV19 and TRBJ2-7, with a tentative D call TRBD2 (6 bases). The CDR3 DNA is TGTGCCAGTAGTGCTTCTCGAGGACTAACCACTGCCTACGAGCAGTACTTC. This translates into CASSASRGLTTAYEQYF.